This T cell receptor (beta chain) appears in the sequencing data of a study of human T cells and chemical hapten exposure. Study summary: TCR yields differed between samples (mainly from small differences in pooled library volume).

Via MiXCR, TCRdb re-called the RACE reads, giving one row per CDR3 protein. The sample has about 380,000 distinct CDR3 sequences; roughly 5% are singletons. This clonotype was observed many times. Time point here: pre-sensitization, week 0. Treatment reported: therapeutic diphenylcyclopropenone sensitization with weekly scalp DPC. Germline CDR1 reads MNHEY; CDR2 reads SVGAGI. The CDR3 has 17 amino acids. V was cut by 4 bases and J by 2 bases, with 20 bases left in between. This clonotype was sampled from a woman in her fifties or sixties with alopecia areata. Some clones in this sample may be carry-over from other donors' samples. The gene calls are TRBV6-5 and TRBJ1-1; unclear D gene. The specimen was whole blood, collected in connection with sensitization to the hapten diphenylcyclopropenone (DPC). Here the CDR3 DNA reads TGTGCCAGCAGTTTCCAGTCGGGCCGGGTGGGAAACACTGAAGCTTTCTTT. It codes for CASSFQSGRVGNTEAFF.